This entry lists 3 T cell receptor beta chains sequenced from one sample in a study of blood T cell repertoires in COVID-19. This table comes from immunoSEQ multiplex PCR, and its TCRdb copy is limited to in-frame clones, with some not included. Here the sample spans fewer than 500,000 clones, roughly four fifths being singletons. The sample was peripheral blood. All receptors derive from a human donor with acute or convalescent COVID-19. The donor label of this sample is uncertain.

The chain uses TRBV6-5 and TRBJ1-2; D remains ambiguous. The V and J ends lost 4 bases and 3 bases respectively, with 6 bases between them. The CDR3 loop spans 12 amino acids. Germline CDR1 and CDR2: MNHEY and SVGAGI. The chain's CDR3 is CASSSGYYGYTF. CDR3 sequence (DNA): TGTGCCAGCAGTTCCGGGTACTATGGCTACACCTTC.

V gene TRBV30 combines with J gene TRBJ1-2; no reliable D call. The V end lost 3 bases, the J end lost 4 bases, and 12 bases lay between the germline ends. This CDR3 is built from 13 residues. Germline CDR1 is GTSNPN and CDR2 is SVGIG (reference sequence). CDR3 protein: CAWSPGWSYGYTF. In DNA form, the CDR3 reads TGTGCCTGGAGCCCGGGGTGGTCCTATGGCTACACCTTC.

The genes are TRBV27 and TRBJ1-5, with TRBD1 identical over 7 bases. Germline V gene data show CDR1 as MNHEY and CDR2 as SMNVEV (reference sequence). This CDR3 comprises 14 residues. V lost 5 bases and J lost 6; bases outside the gene matches: 7. The CDR3 bases are TGTGCCAGCAGTCCCGACAGGGTAGGTCAGCCCCAGCATTTT. Amino acid sequence: CASSPDRVGQPQHF.